This TCR beta chain is from a study of T cells in placental villitis. For context, the study as a whole: Two of the control placentae were from preterm deliveries, but examination found no significant pathology in either one. To test an allograft-versus-infection hypothesis, the study compared placental TCR-beta repertoires across three groups: villitis of unknown etiology, unaffected controls matched for gestational age, and infectious villitis. The paper as a whole reports these results and caveats: Small amounts of decidua were contained in the paraffin blocks, so some of the captured T cells, especially in controls, may have been decidual rather than villous infiltrates. Sequencing bulk tissue made it impossible to distinguish helper, regulatory or cytotoxic T cells or to tell maternal from fetal T cells, and the approach excluded gamma-delta receptors. CMV-specific clone frequencies were higher in infectious CMV cases than in villitis of unknown etiology (roughly 0.011 vs 0.001), and the villitis of unknown etiology frequencies did not differ from those of controls. Clonality was higher in villitis of unknown etiology placentae than in controls (median about 0.059 versus 0.0061, p=0.0025), a result indicating clonal expansion.

To note about this clone: The antigen it binds to is not known. The input lacks base qualities; no much larger clone sits a single base away.

Using the immunoSEQ v4 bias-controlled multiplex PCR assay, run blinded to group allocation, TCR-beta CDR3 regions were amplified from genomic DNA. To estimate the quantities of nucleated cells and T cells in each sample, reference gene primers were included together with the TCR-beta primers. Sequencing of the libraries was performed on an Illumina MiSeq with a 100-cycle paired-end protocol. Concerning the study's data processing: In the immunoSEQ Analyzer software, diversity and richness were calculated, with richness measured by iChao1 and clonality based on Pielou evenness and Shannon diversity on a 0-1 scale where a higher value means less diversity. Using confidence 3 and substitution 2, CDR3 amino acid sequences together with their V/J genes were queried against VDJdb for CMV, EBV and influenza A specificities. The Morisita-Horn index was used to measure TCR-beta amino acid clonotype overlap among the villitis of unknown etiology, infectious villitis and control repertoires. Sourced from immuneACCESS, this table was stored by TCRdb with only in-frame sequences that have V and J called. A share of the clones is absent; for the studies checked, an unresolved V gene accounts for under half, and the remainder has no known explanation. That table is the source of V, J and clone size, and D and trimming were worked out from the DNA. The sample includes some 200 clones, with around 94% observed a single time. The ten largest make up about 9.8% of the sample.

About 10 control placentae without villitis were matched to the villitis of unknown etiology cases on the basis of gestational age at delivery. Placentae were collected after delivery and underwent gross and histological evaluation before archival tissue selection. Five 10-micron scrolls were cut from each FFPE block, and DNA was then isolated using the AllPrep DNA/RNA FFPE Tissue kit. DNA concentration and purity were evaluated by NanoDrop, whereas RNA quality was assessed on a Bioanalyzer. V is pruned by 5 bases and J by 2 bases, leaving 6 bases of the junction without a gene match. In the germline V gene (reference sequence), CDR1 corresponds to SEHNR and CDR2 to FQNEAQ. Taken from cysteine to phenylalanine, the CDR3 has 15 residues. The sequence is cut down to CDR3 DNA, 45 bases in frame from base 1.

This chain joins TRBV7-9 to TRBJ1-2; 9 bases in between match TRBD1. Sequenced sample: placental tissue containing maternal and fetal cells. This clonotype was obtained from a human donor in good health; the placental T cells may come from both mother and fetus. The CDR3 protein sequence reads: CASSPRTGENYGYTF. The DNA is TGTGCCAGCAGCCCCCGGACAGGGGAGAACTATGGCTACACCTTC.